What follows are 30 T cell receptor beta chains derived from one specimen sequenced in a study of regulatory T cells in long-lasting Graves disease. Construction of TCR beta libraries relied on iRepertoire HTBI primers and on Arm-PCR targeting CDR3 regions. Using its own MiXCR run on the multiplex PCR reads, TCRdb lists one record per CDR3 protein. The repertoire holds 310,000 or so distinct CDR3 sequences, with roughly 21% as singletons. Time point: persistent/refractory GD, antithyroid drugs over 5 years with positive TRAb. Extracted RNA from PBMCs served as the source of the TCR library. The sample was peripheral blood mononuclear cells (PBMCs), taken when the disease was refractory, from a patient treated with antithyroid drugs. The receptor source for this set is a female donor with Graves disease.

V gene TRBV6-5 combines with J gene TRBJ2-7; possibly TRBD1 for D (5 bases). CDR3 length equals 16 residues. V was cut by 2 bases and J by 1 base, with 15 bases left in between. Germline V gene data show CDR1 as MNHEY and CDR2 as SVGAGI. The CDR3 reads CASSYLPGQGSYEQYF. The CDR3 nucleotides read TGTGCCAGCAGTTACCTACCCGGGCAGGGATCCTACGAGCAGTACTTC.

With respect to this clonotype: One base away lies a much larger clone, so this may be a sequencing read error. The gene calls are TRBV25-1 and TRBJ2-5; D unresolved. CDR3 length: 15 amino acids. Germline V gene data show CDR1 as MGHDK and CDR2 as SYGVNS. CDR3 DNA: TGTGCCGGCAGTGAATTTTTGGCAGAACAAGAGACCCAGTACTTC. It specifies CAGSEFLAEQETQYF.

This clonotype was seen a few times. This chain joins TRBV2 and TRBJ1-1, with 12 bases lining up with TRBD1. Germline CDR1 is SNHLY and CDR2 is FYNNEI. After removal of 3 bases from V and 5 bases from J, the junction contained 4 bases not matched to a gene. This CDR3 is built from 15 residues. The CDR3 DNA reads as TGTGCCAGCAGTGACTGGGACAGGGGGCAAACTGAAGCTTTCTTT. Translating gives CASSDWDRGQTEAFF.

This clonotype has just a few counts. The gene calls are TRBV28 and TRBJ2-3, with D perhaps being TRBD1 or TRBD2 (5 bases each). This CDR3 has 14 residues. Germline assignment: CDR1 MDHEN and CDR2 SYDVKM. V shed 5 bases and J shed 9 bases, with 18 bases lying between them. DNA of the CDR3: TGTGCCAGCAGTACCGGGACCCCCTGGGGGACGCAGTATTTT. The encoded protein is CASSTGTPWGTQYF.

The chain combines TRBV29-1 with TRBJ2-1; D perhaps matches TRBD1 (6 bases). Trimming took off 5 bases at V and 7 bases at J, with 15 bases between the two ends. Germline CDR1 reads SQVTM; CDR2 reads ANQGSEA. The CDR3 extends over 13 amino acids. The CDR3 reads CSVPGVVGNEQFF. The CDR3 DNA sequence: TGCAGCGTTCCAGGGGTGGTAGGTAATGAGCAGTTCTTC.

CDR3 loop: CASSQSGTATYGYTF. CDR3 in DNA: TGTGCCAGCAGCCAATCCGGGACAGCAACCTATGGCTACACCTTC. The V gene is TRBV14, the J gene TRBJ1-2; 7 bases are shared with TRBD1. From germline, CDR1 is SGHDN and CDR2 FVKESK. J gave up 4 bases and V 2 bases, and 7 bases lay outside the gene matches. The CDR3 has 15 amino acids.

The J gene is TRBJ1-2, the V gene TRBV12-3 or TRBV12-4, with TRBD1 identical over 8 bases. The CDR3 has 16 residues. Trimming cost V 1 base and J 3 bases; bases outside gene matches: 7. In DNA, the CDR3 is TGTGCCAGCAGTTTAGAGACGGACAGGGATTACTATGGCTACACCTTC. It specifies CASSLETDRDYYGYTF.

This sequence joins TRBV28 and TRBJ1-2; 8 bases agree with TRBD1. The trim removed 5 bases at V and 5 bases at J, leaving 7 bases unmatched. CDR3 length: 14 amino acids. Germline values: CDR1 MDHEN, CDR2 SYDVKM. CDR3 protein: CASSGPGQEYGYTF. CDR3 nucleotides: TGTGCCAGCAGTGGGCCGGGACAGGAATATGGCTACACCTTC.

This chain uses TRBV5-1 with TRBJ2-7, with D perhaps matching TRBD1 or TRBD2 (5 bases each). The germline gives CDR1 SGHRS, CDR2 YFSETQ. The CDR3 is 17 amino acids. V was trimmed by 2 bases and J by 0 bases, leaving 18 bases between them. This CDR3 is CASSFQEGRTSSYEQYF. The DNA for the CDR3 is TGCGCCAGCAGCTTCCAAGAGGGACGCACTAGCTCCTACGAGCAGTACTTC.

This chain uses TRBV5-1 with TRBJ2-5; 7 nucleotides line up with TRBD2. Germline trimming cut 7 bases from V and 3 bases from J; bases unmatched to any gene: 6. This CDR3 contains 13 residues. The germline V gene encodes CDR1 SGHRS and CDR2 YFSETQ. CDR3 DNA sequence: TGCGCCAGCCGCCGGGAGGACGAAGAGACCCAGTACTTC. Translation: CASRREDEETQYF.

This clonotype was found a few times. The chain carries TRBV5-1 and TRBJ1-1, with D perhaps matching TRBD1 (5 bases). In germline, CDR1 is SGHRS, CDR2 YFSETQ. CDR3 length: 14 residues. V was shortened by 1 base and J by 7 bases, with 14 bases between the two germline ends. The DNA of the CDR3 is TGCGCCAGCAGCTTGTTCGGTGGGGCCCTTGAAGCTTTCTTT. Residues: CASSLFGGALEAFF.

At least ten counts were recorded for this clonotype. This CDR3 is CASSFGGNQPQHF. The CDR3 DNA reads as TGTGCCAGCAGCTTCGGGGGCAATCAGCCCCAGCATTTT. J is TRBJ1-5 and V is TRBV27; unclear D gene. Germline V CDR1 and CDR2: MNHEY, SMNVEV (reference sequence). The V end was cut by 6 bases, the J end by 2 bases, with 8 bases between. This CDR3 region has 13 residues.

This clonotype was counted ten times or more. This chain connects TRBV30 to TRBJ1-5; no clear D. CDR1 is GTSNPN and CDR2 is SVGIG in the germline V gene (reference sequence). This CDR3 is 14 amino acids long. The V and J ends lost 1 base and 2 bases respectively, with 9 bases between them. The CDR3 loop is CAWSAKGGNQPQHF. CDR3 nucleotides: TGTGCCTGGAGTGCAAAAGGAGGCAATCAGCCCCAGCATTTT.

This clonotype was counted ten times or more. This chain links TRBV6-1 with TRBJ1-5, with D possibly matching TRBD1 (6 bases). With 8 bases removed from V and 6 bases from J, the gap between germline ends came to 17 bases. This CDR3 spans 14 amino acids. Germline V gene lookup returns CDR1 MNHNS and CDR2 SASEGT. The CDR3 region has the DNA TGTGCCAGCCAAGATCGCAGGGGTATTCAGCCCCAGCATTTT. Translating it yields CASQDRRGIQPQHF.

This clonotype was recorded many times. The V and J genes are TRBV30 and TRBJ2-7, with D possibly being TRBD2 (6 bases). Germline loops: CDR1 GTSNPN, CDR2 SVGIG (reference sequence). The CDR3 is 12 residues long. The V gene lost 7 bases and the J gene lost 1 base, with 11 bases spanning the gap. DNA for the CDR3: TGTGCCTACGGGACTCTTTCCTACGAGCAGTACTTC. The encoded protein is CAYGTLSYEQYF.

The chain carries TRBV18 and TRBJ2-1; 11 bases match TRBD2. Germline CDR1 KGHSH, CDR2 LQKENI. J was trimmed by 5 bases and V by 5 bases; bases with no gene match: 8. This CDR3 has 16 residues. Here the CDR3 DNA reads TGTGCCAGCTCAGTAGCTCTAGCGGGAGGTGACAATGAGCAGTTCTTC. Its protein product is CASSVALAGGDNEQFF.

This clonotype was picked up one time. The chain is built from TRBV29-1 and TRBJ2-2, with 10 bases fitting TRBD2. Losses at the gene ends were 7 bases for V and 5 bases for J; bases not matched to a gene: 22. Germline lookup yields CDR1 SQVTM and CDR2 ANQGSEA. The CDR3 spans 19 residues. The CDR3 nucleotides read TGCAGCGCGTGGGACCCCGGGACTAGCGTACATTTCTCAACCGGGGAGCTGTTTTTT. Translated: CSAWDPGTSVHFSTGELFF.

CDR3 loop: CATSRVLAGGLGTQYF. CDR3 bases: TGTGCCACCAGCAGAGTTCTAGCGGGAGGGCTGGGAACGCAGTATTTT. The V call is TRBV15, the J call TRBJ2-3; 12 positions match TRBD2. The CDR3 runs 16 residues. The V segment lost 1 base and the J segment 9 bases; nucleotides outside the gene matches: 8. Germline V CDR1 and CDR2: LNHNV, YYDKDF (reference sequence).

There are many counts of this clonotype. The chain is built from TRBV7-8 and TRBJ2-6; weak D call: TRBD2 (6 bases). The germline V and J ends were trimmed by 4 bases and 2 bases, with 12 bases remaining between them. The CDR3 loop spans 16 amino acids. Per germline, CDR1 SGHVS and CDR2 FQNEAQ. For the CDR3, the DNA is TGTGCCAGCAGCTCGGGAGATGGGGCTGGGGCCAACGTCCTGACTTTC. Protein product: CASSSGDGAGANVLTF.

The V gene is TRBV6-1, the J gene TRBJ2-7; 10 bases are shared with TRBD1. The CDR3 loop spans 15 amino acids. Germline CDR1 is MNHNS and CDR2 is SASEGT. V shed 6 bases, J shed 5 bases, and the junction held 10 bases outside the gene matches. In DNA form, the CDR3 reads TGTGCCAGCAGCCCGGGCGGGACAGGGGTCCACGAGCAGTACTTC. Protein product: CASSPGGTGVHEQYF.

This clonotype has more than one count but fewer than ten. The chain joins TRBV14 to TRBJ1-2; D remains unclear. From germline, CDR1 is SGHDN and CDR2 FVKESK. This CDR3 contains 12 residues. V gave up 1 base and J gave up 8 bases, with 8 bases separating them. The CDR3 protein is CASSQADWGYTF. For the CDR3, the DNA is TGTGCCAGCAGCCAAGCGGACTGGGGCTACACCTTC.

This clonotype came up a few times. The chain recombines TRBV6-1 with TRBJ1-6; D call uncertain. V lost 6 bases, J lost 7 bases, and 4 bases lay in between. Germline loops: CDR1 MNHNS, CDR2 SASEGT. This CDR3 is 11 amino acids long. CDR3 sequence (DNA): TGTGCCAGCAGCCAAAATTCACCCCTCCACTTT. Protein: CASSQNSPLHF.

This clonotype was observed a single time. This could be a read error, since a much larger clone is one nucleotide away. The chain recombines TRBV30 with TRBJ1-2, with TRBD1 matching over 8 bases. The germline V gene encodes CDR1 GTSNPN and CDR2 SVGIG (reference sequence). The CDR3 is 14 residues long. The CDR3 DNA follows: TGTACCTGGAGTCTGGGACAGGCGACATATGGCTACACCTTC. It yields the protein CTWSLGQATYGYTF.

This clonotype occurred a few times. This chain uses TRBV20-1 with TRBJ2-7; D is undetermined. Germline values: CDR1 DFQATT, CDR2 SNEGSKA (reference sequence). Trimming cost V 5 bases and J 0 bases, with 11 bases left between them. The CDR3 loop spans 13 amino acids. The CDR3 region has the DNA TGCAGTGCTGGTGACATCGACTCCTACGAGCAGTACTTC. This encodes CSAGDIDSYEQYF.

This clonotype was recorded many times. CDR3 loop: CASSETSGTKETQYF. The CDR3 nucleotides are TGTGCCAGCAGTGAGACTAGCGGGACGAAAGAGACCCAGTACTTC. The chain recombines TRBV2 with TRBJ2-5; 11 nucleotides match TRBD2. The ends lost 3 bases at V and 3 bases at J; junction bases unmatched: 3. The CDR3 loop spans 15 amino acids. Germline lookup yields CDR1 SNHLY and CDR2 FYNNEI.

This clonotype has only a few counts. The chain carries TRBV7-9 and TRBJ1-5; 7 bases fit TRBD1. The CDR3 length is 16 residues. CDR1 is SEHNR and CDR2 is FQNEAQ in the germline V gene (reference sequence). The trim removed 1 base at V and 1 base at J, leaving 4 bases unmatched. The CDR3 is CASSLVSGGSNQPQHF. CDR3 bases: TGTGCCAGCAGCTTAGTTTCAGGGGGGAGCAATCAGCCCCAGCATTTT.

The J gene is TRBJ2-3, the V gene TRBV20-1; D remains ambiguous. The length of the CDR3 is 12 residues. Germline lookup yields CDR1 DFQATT and CDR2 SNEGSKA (reference sequence). V shed 4 bases and J shed 5 bases, with 10 bases lying between them. CDR3 bases: TGCAGTGCTAACCAAAGAGGAGATACGCAGTATTTT. Protein: CSANQRGDTQYF.

In its sample, this clonotype was seen many times. The chain has TRBV28 and TRBJ1-1; a weak D match, TRBD1 (5 bases). CDR1 is MDHEN and CDR2 is SYDVKM in the germline V gene. V lost 2 bases and J lost 5, with 21 bases in between. The CDR3 has 17 amino acids. In DNA form, the CDR3 reads TGTGCCAGCAGTTTAGGGGTAGGGGACGGGGCACTGACTGAAGCTTTCTTT. It encodes CASSLGVGDGALTEAFF.

This clonotype was counted at least ten times. The chain couples TRBV27 to TRBJ2-7; no clear D gene. The CDR3 spans 13 residues. Trimming removed 5 bases at V and 2 bases at J, with 10 bases between. Germline values: CDR1 MNHEY, CDR2 SMNVEV (reference sequence). The CDR3 DNA reads TGTGCCAGCAGTCTAGGCGCCACCTACGAGCAGTACTTC. Translated, it gives CASSLGATYEQYF.

The V and J genes are TRBV30 and TRBJ2-5, with D possibly being TRBD2 (5 bases). Trimming removed 3 bases at V and 9 bases at J, with 11 bases between. CDR1 and CDR2 (germline): GTSNPN, SVGIG (reference sequence). The length of the CDR3 is 11 residues. CDR3 nucleotides: TGTGCCTGGAGCCTAGGACTGGCCCAGTACTTC. Its translation is CAWSLGLAQYF.